Reported below is one TCR beta chain. In the authors' workflow: Estimates of nucleated cell counts were drawn from the amplification of reference gene primers. TCRdb's table, derived via immunoSEQ multiplex PCR, lists solely in-frame clones and lacks some. The V and J calls and clone size come from that table; D and trimming were worked out from the DNA. The sample includes about 130,000 clones, around four fifths of them seen just once. The data are from a study of blood T cell repertoires in COVID-19. Study in general: The United States, Italy and Spain supplied acute and convalescent COVID-19 samples. The cDNA or gDNA used as material had been derived from T cells, B-cell-depleted T cells, or PBMCs.

The CDR3 has 14 residues. The germline V and J ends were trimmed by 0 bases and 7 bases, with 8 bases remaining between them. Germline values: CDR1 SGDLS, CDR2 YYNGEE. The origin of this receptor is a man older than 75 with acute or convalescent COVID-19. The chain carries TRBV9 and TRBJ1-6; D is unclear. Sequencing was carried out using peripheral blood. The CDR3 bases are TGTGCCAGCAGCGTAGGTCCGGAGAATTCACCCCTCCACTTT. Amino acids: CASSVGPENSPLHF.